This T cell receptor beta chain appears in the sequencing data of a study of T cell responses to AZD1222 COVID-19 vaccine. Study-level results: A reported finding is that nearly half of spike-specific TCRs target unmutated variant regions. A rise in Spike-specific TCR breadth and depth followed two AZD1222 doses. Baseline seropositivity occurred in only a handful of AZD1222 recipients. The donors showed a predominance of white British ancestry and of females, with possible underestimation of clonal diversity.

There are 15 residues in the CDR3. Using immunoSEQ multiplex PCR, the repertoire was profiled, and TCRdb retains in-frame clones only, with some absent. This sample has some 200,000 clones, with around 92% found just once. Concerning this clone: Antigen specificity is unknown.

This TCR was sampled from an adult in good health. The genes are TRBV21-1 and TRBJ1-5. TRBV21-1 is a pseudogene locus. The starting material was peripheral blood, obtained on day 0 of AZD1222 vaccination. The CDR3 DNA reads TGTGCCAGCAGCAAGATTGAGGGAAGCAATCAGCCCCAGCATTTT. This encodes CASSKIEGSNQPQHF.